This TCR beta chain was recorded in a study of blood T cells in healthy people across ages. Whole-study context: Per every two T cells, about one barcoded beta molecule was captured by template switching.

This clonotype was observed a handful of times. The antigen is unknown. From germline, CDR1 is LGHDT and CDR2 YNNKEL (reference sequence). The CDR3 covers 15 residues. V lost 1 base, J lost 8 bases, and 17 bases lay in between. Study conclusions and caveats: Age brought a roughly linear fall in TCR beta diversity measured per million T cells.

A sample-barcoded 5' primer and a J-beta primer mix were used in a second PCR of roughly 7 to 11 cycles. Every single cDNA molecule received a tag from a template-switch adaptor with 12 random nucleotides. Via MiXCR, TCRdb re-called the 5' RACE reads, giving one row per CDR3 protein. The profile covers around 990,000 distinct CDR3 sequences, with 35% to 45% appearing a single time and around 12% taken by the ten largest. Sequencing input: blood. The clonotype originates from a man aged 18 to 29 in good health. V gene TRBV3-1 combines with J gene TRBJ1-2, with D perhaps matching TRBD1 (5 bases). CDR3 loop: CASSQAGRVFWGYTF. CDR3 coding DNA: TGTGCCAGCAGCCAAGCGGGCAGGGTGTTCTGGGGCTACACCTTC.